This TCR beta chain was retrieved from a study of blood T cell repertoires in COVID-19. Germline CDR1 is MNHNS and CDR2 is SASEGT. V dropped 3 bases and J dropped 3 bases, with 18 bases sitting between them. This CDR3 contains 16 residues. Some clones are missing from TCRdb's copy, which holds only in-frame ones; the method was immunoSEQ multiplex PCR. The repertoire includes fewer than 400,000 clones, 90% of them detected once, and about 4% sits in the top ten. V usage is TRBV6-1 and J usage is TRBJ2-7; perhaps TRBD1 as D (5 bases). Specimen: PBMCs or T cells enriched from blood (not recorded which). The sequence derives from a woman aged 30 to 39 who had been exposed to COVID-19. CDR3 region: CASSDTAAGSRYEQYF. CDR3 coding DNA: TGTGCCAGCAGTGATACTGCGGCAGGGTCCCGCTACGAGCAGTACTTC.